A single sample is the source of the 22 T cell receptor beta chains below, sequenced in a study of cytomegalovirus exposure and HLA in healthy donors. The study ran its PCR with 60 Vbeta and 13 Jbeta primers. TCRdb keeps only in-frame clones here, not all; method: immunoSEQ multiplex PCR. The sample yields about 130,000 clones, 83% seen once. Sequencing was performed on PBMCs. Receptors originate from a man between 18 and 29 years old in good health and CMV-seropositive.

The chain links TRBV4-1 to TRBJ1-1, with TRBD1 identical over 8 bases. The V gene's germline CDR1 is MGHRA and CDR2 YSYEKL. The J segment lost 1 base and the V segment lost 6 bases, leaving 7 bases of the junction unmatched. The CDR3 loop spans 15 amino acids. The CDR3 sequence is CASRITGGKNTEAFF. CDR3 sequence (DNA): TGCGCCAGCAGAATTACAGGGGGGAAGAACACTGAAGCTTTCTTT.

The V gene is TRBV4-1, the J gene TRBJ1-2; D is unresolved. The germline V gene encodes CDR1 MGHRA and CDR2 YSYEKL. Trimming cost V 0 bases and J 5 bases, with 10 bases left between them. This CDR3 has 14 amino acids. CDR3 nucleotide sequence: TGCGCCAGCAGCCAAGATCTAACTTATTATGGCTACACCTTC. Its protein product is CASSQDLTYYGYTF.

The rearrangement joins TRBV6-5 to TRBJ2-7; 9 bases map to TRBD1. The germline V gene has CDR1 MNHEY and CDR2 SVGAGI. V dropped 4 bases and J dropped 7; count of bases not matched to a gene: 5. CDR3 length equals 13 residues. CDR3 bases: TGTGCCAGCAGTTTGGGGACAGGGCGAGAGCAGTACTTC. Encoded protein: CASSLGTGREQYF.

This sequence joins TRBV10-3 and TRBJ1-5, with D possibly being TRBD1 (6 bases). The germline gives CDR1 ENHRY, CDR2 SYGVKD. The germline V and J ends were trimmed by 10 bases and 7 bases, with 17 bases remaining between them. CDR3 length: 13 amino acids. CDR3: CATQPRGEQPQHF. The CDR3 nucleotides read TGTGCCACTCAGCCCAGGGGCGAGCAGCCCCAGCATTTT.

The CDR3 loop is CASSATGQNPYSGANVLTF. The DNA of the CDR3 is TGTGCCAGCAGCGCTACAGGACAGAACCCATATTCTGGGGCCAACGTCCTGACTTTC. The chain uses TRBV9 and TRBJ2-6; tentatively, D is TRBD1 (6 bases). The CDR3 spans 19 residues. V lost 3 bases to trimming and J lost 1 base, with 20 bases between them. The germline gives CDR1 SGDLS, CDR2 YYNGEE.

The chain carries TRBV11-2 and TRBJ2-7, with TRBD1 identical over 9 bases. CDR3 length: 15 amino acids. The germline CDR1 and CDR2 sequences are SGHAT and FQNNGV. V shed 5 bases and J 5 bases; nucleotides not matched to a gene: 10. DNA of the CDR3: TGTGCCAGCAGCGTAGGGACAGGGAATCTACACGAGCAGTACTTC. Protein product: CASSVGTGNLHEQYF.

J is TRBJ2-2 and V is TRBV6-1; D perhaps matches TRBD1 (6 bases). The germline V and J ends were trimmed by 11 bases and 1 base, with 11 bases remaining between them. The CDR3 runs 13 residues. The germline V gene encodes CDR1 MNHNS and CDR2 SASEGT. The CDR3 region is CAAGDGNTGELFF. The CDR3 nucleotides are TGTGCCGCAGGGGACGGGAACACCGGGGAGCTGTTTTTT.

In nucleotides, the CDR3 is TGTGCCAGTTCTTTTGGGAGTGAGACCCAGTACTTC. Protein sequence: CASSFGSETQYF. The J gene is TRBJ2-5, the V gene TRBV19; tentative D call: TRBD2 (5 bases). CDR1 LNHDA and CDR2 SQIVND come from the germline V gene (reference sequence). V was clipped by 8 bases and J by 5 bases, with 12 bases between them. The CDR3 consists of 12 residues.

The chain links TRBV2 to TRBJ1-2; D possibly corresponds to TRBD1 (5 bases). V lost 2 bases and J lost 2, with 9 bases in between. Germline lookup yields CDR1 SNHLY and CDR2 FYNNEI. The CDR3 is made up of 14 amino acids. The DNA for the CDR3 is TGTGCCAGCAGTGAACAGGGAGGCAACTATGGCTACACCTTC. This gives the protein CASSEQGGNYGYTF.

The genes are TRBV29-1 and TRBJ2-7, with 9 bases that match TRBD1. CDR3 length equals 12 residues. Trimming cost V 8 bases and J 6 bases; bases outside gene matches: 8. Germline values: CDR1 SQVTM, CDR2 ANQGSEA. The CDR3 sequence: CSTTGTGPEQYF. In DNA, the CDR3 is TGCAGCACTACCGGGACAGGGCCCGAGCAGTACTTC.

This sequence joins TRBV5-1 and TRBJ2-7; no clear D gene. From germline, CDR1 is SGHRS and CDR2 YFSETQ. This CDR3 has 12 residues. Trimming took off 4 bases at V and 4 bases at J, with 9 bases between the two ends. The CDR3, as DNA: TGCGCCAGCAGCATGGACGGTTACGAGCAGTACTTC. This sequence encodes CASSMDGYEQYF. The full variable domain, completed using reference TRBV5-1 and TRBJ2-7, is KAGVTQTPRYLIKTRGQQVTLSCSPISGHRSVSWYQQTPGQGLQFLFEYFSETQRNKGNFPGRFSGRQFSNSRSEMNVSTLELGDSALYLCASSMDGYEQYFGPGTRLTVT.

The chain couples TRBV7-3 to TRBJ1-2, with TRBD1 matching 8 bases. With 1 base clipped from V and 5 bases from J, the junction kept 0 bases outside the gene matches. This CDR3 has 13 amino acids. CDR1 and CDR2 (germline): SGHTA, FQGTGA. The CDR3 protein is CASSLNRGYGYTF. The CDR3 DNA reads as TGTGCCAGCAGCTTAAACAGGGGGTATGGCTACACCTTC. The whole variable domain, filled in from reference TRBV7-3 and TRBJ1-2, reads GAGVSQTPSNKVTEKGKYVELRCDPISGHTALYWYRQSLGQGPEFLIYFQGTGAADDSGLPNDRFFAVRPEGSVSTLKIQRTERGDSAVYLCASSLNRGYGYTFGSGTRLTVV.

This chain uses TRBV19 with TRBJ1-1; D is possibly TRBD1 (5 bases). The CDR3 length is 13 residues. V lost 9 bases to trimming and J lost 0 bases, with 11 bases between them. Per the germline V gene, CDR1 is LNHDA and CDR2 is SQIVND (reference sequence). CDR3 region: CASNGGVNTEAFF. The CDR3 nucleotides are TGTGCCAGCAACGGAGGGGTGAACACTGAAGCTTTCTTT.

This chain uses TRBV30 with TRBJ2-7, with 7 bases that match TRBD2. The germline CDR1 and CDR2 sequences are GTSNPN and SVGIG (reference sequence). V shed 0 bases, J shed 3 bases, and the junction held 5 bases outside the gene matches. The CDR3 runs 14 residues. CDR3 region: CAWSVLGGGYEQYF. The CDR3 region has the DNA TGTGCCTGGAGTGTACTTGGGGGGGGCTACGAGCAGTACTTC.

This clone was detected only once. The CDR3 spells CASSQEGTGFSGNTIYF. The CDR3 DNA sequence: TGCGCCAGCAGCCAAGAAGGGACAGGGTTCTCTGGAAACACCATATATTTT. The rearrangement joins TRBV4-1 to TRBJ1-3; 9 bases are a match to TRBD1. Germline V gene data show CDR1 as MGHRA and CDR2 as YSYEKL. This CDR3 has 17 residues. Trimming cost V 0 bases and J 0 bases; bases outside gene matches: 3.

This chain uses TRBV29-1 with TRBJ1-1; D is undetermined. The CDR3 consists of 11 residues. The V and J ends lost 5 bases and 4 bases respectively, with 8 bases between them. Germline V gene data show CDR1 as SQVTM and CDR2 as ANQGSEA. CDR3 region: CSVSGVTEAFF. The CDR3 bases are TGCAGCGTTAGTGGAGTCACTGAAGCTTTCTTT.

This chain's CDR3 is CASSALPRDRGPNYGYTF. In nucleotides, the CDR3 is TGTGCCAGCAGTGCGCTACCCCGGGACAGGGGGCCGAACTATGGCTACACCTTC. This chain links TRBV2 with TRBJ1-2; 12 nucleotides align to TRBD1. This CDR3 spans 18 amino acids. Germline CDR1 SNHLY, CDR2 FYNNEI. Losses at the gene ends were 4 bases for V and 2 bases for J; bases not matched to a gene: 11.

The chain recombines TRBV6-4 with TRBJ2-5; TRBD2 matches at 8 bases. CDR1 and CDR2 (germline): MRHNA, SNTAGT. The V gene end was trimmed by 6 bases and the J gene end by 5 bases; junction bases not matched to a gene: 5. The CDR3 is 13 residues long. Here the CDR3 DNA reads TGTGCCAGCAGACCTCGGGGGGGCGAGACCCAGTACTTC. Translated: CASRPRGGETQYF.

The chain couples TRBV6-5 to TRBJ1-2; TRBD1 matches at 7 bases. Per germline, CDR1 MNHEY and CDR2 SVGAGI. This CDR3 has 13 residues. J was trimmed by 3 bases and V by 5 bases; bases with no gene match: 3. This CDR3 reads CASSRQGDYGYTF. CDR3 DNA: TGTGCCAGCAGTCGACAGGGAGACTATGGCTACACCTTC.

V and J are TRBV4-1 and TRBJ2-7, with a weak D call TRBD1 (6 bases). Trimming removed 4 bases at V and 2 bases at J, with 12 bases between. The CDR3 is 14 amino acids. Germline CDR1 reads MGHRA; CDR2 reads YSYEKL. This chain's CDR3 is CASSPTEGAYEQYF. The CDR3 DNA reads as TGCGCCAGCAGCCCCACCGAGGGGGCCTACGAGCAGTACTTC.

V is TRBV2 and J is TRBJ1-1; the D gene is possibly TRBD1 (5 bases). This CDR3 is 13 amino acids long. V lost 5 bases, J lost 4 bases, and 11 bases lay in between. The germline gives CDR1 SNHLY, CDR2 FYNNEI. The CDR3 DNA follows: TGTGCCAGCAGTTTGGGGCTGAGCACTGAAGCTTTCTTT. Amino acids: CASSLGLSTEAFF.

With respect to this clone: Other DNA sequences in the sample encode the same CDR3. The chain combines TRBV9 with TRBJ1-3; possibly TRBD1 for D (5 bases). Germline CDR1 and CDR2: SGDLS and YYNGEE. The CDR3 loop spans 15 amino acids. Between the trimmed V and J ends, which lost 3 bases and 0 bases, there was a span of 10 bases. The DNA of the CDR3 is TGTGCCAGCAGCGCAAGGACAACCTCTGGAAACACCATATATTTT. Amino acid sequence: CASSARTTSGNTIYF. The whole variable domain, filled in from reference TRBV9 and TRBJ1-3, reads DSGVTQTPKHLITATGQRVTLRCSPRSGDLSVYWYQQSLDQGLQFLIQYYNGEERAKGNILERFSAQQFPDLHSELNLSSLELGDSALYFCASSARTTSGNTIYFGEGSWLTVV.